This T cell receptor (beta chain) stems from a study of shared clonotypes between healthy human individuals. Study as a whole: Every donor yielded three CD4 naive, three CD4 memory, two CD8 naive and one CD8 memory plate.

The table came from immunoSEQ multiplex PCR; TCRdb's copy has only in-frame clones and leaves some out. This sample yields about 360,000 clones, of which about 73% are seen a single time; roughly a tenth belongs to the top ten. Trimming left V 6 bases short and J 3 bases short, with 12 bases between. The CDR3 is made up of 13 amino acids. Germline V gene data show CDR1 as MDHEN and CDR2 as SYDVKM. This clone was recorded a few times. The antigen is undetermined. Other DNA sequences from this sample encode an identical CDR3 as well. Overall study results and limits: Non-shared clonotypes showed lower generation probabilities than clonotypes common to all four donors.

This receptor was identified in a man aged 25-40 years in good health. V usage is TRBV28 and J usage is TRBJ2-7, with D perhaps matching TRBD1 (6 bases). The specimen sequenced was memory CD4+ T cells sorted from blood. The subset was: CD45RA-negative fraction. The CDR3 region is CASRTGTSYEQYF. The CDR3 DNA reads as TGTGCCAGCAGAACGGGGACAAGCTACGAGCAGTACTTC.